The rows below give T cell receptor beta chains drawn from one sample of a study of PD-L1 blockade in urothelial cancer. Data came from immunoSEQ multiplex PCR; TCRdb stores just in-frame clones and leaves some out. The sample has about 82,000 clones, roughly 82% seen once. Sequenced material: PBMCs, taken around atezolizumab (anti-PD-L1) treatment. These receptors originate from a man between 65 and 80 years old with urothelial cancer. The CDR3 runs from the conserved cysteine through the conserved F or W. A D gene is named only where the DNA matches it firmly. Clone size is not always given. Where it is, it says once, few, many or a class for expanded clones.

CDR3 protein: CAWMEQRVTYEQYF
CDR3 DNA: TGTGCCTGGATGGAACAGCGGGTCACCTACGAGCAGTACTTC
J gene: TRBJ2-7
D gene: -
V gene: TRBV30
clone size: -

CDR3 protein: CAISETERGGVYEQYF
CDR3 DNA: TGTGCCATCAGTGAGACCGAGCGGGGGGGCGTCTACGAGCAGTACTTC
J gene: TRBJ2-7
D gene: TRBD2
V gene: TRBV10-3
clone size: -

CDR3 protein: CASSIGRDRAYEQYF
CDR3 DNA: TGTGCCAGCAGTATAGGGCGAGACAGAGCCTACGAGCAGTACTTC
J gene: TRBJ2-7
D gene: -
V gene: TRBV11-2
clone size: -

CDR3 protein: CASSFVAGGTDTQYF
CDR3 DNA: TGTGCCAGCAGCTTCGTGGCGGGAGGGACAGATACGCAGTATTTT
J gene: TRBJ2-3
D gene: TRBD2
V gene: TRBV7-2
clone size: -

CDR3 protein: CASSRDSINYGYTF
CDR3 DNA: TGTGCCAGCAGCAGGGACAGTATTAACTATGGCTACACCTTC
J gene: TRBJ1-2
D gene: TRBD1
V gene: TRBV5-6
clone size: few

CDR3 protein: CASSPTGENTGELFF
CDR3 DNA: TGTGCCAGCAGTCCGACAGGGGAGAACACCGGGGAGCTGTTTTTT
J gene: TRBJ2-2
D gene: TRBD1
V gene: TRBV6-6
clone size: few

CDR3 protein: CASSPGQGWSTGELFF
CDR3 DNA: TGTGCCAGCAGTCCCGGTCAGGGATGGAGCACCGGGGAGCTGTTTTTT
J gene: TRBJ2-2
D gene: -
V gene: TRBV27
clone size: many

CDR3 protein: CASSLNRGRGEAFF
CDR3 DNA: TGTGCCAGCAGCCTAAACAGGGGGCGAGGTGAAGCTTTCTTT
J gene: TRBJ1-1
D gene: TRBD1
V gene: TRBV7-9
clone size: -

CDR3 protein: CASTRGVGTDTQYF
CDR3 DNA: TGTGCCAGCACCAGGGGGGTCGGAACAGATACGCAGTATTTT
J gene: TRBJ2-3
D gene: -
V gene: TRBV11-2
clone size: -

CDR3 protein: CASSGLAGGRNEQFF
CDR3 DNA: TGTGCCAGCAGTGGACTAGCGGGGGGGCGAAATGAGCAGTTCTTC
J gene: TRBJ2-1
D gene: TRBD2
V gene: TRBV2
clone size: -

CDR3 protein: CASSPRGGRTSSGNTIYF
CDR3 DNA: TGTGCCAGCAGCCCCCGGGGGGGACGGACCAGCTCTGGAAACACCATATATTTT
J gene: TRBJ1-3
D gene: -
V gene: TRBV7-8
clone size: -

CDR3 protein: CASSPSTVGQGAFF
CDR3 DNA: TGTGCCAGCTCACCAAGTACCGTCGGGCAGGGAGCTTTCTTT
J gene: TRBJ1-1
D gene: -
V gene: TRBV18
clone size: few

CDR3 protein: CASSRRDRPNEKLFF
CDR3 DNA: TGTGCCAGCAGCCGACGGGACAGGCCTAATGAAAAACTGTTTTTT
J gene: TRBJ1-4
D gene: -
V gene: TRBV21-1
clone size: -

CDR3 protein: CASSYSGAGTGELFF
CDR3 DNA: TGTGCCAGCAGTTACTCGGGGGCAGGGACCGGGGAGCTGTTTTTT
J gene: TRBJ2-2
D gene: -
V gene: TRBV6-5
clone size: few

CDR3 protein: CASSPWTVTGSTEAFF
CDR3 DNA: TGTGCCAGTAGCCCTTGGACGGTCACAGGGTCTACTGAAGCTTTCTTT
J gene: TRBJ1-1
D gene: -
V gene: TRBV19
clone size: -

CDR3 protein: CASSRGSSNQPQHF
CDR3 DNA: TGTGCCAGCAGCAGGGGGAGTAGCAATCAGCCCCAGCATTTT
J gene: TRBJ1-5
D gene: TRBD1
V gene: TRBV27
clone size: -

CDR3 protein: CASSSRRGRGYTF
CDR3 DNA: TGTGCCAGTAGTTCACGCAGGGGGCGCGGCTACACCTTC
J gene: TRBJ1-2
D gene: TRBD1
V gene: TRBV19
clone size: -

CDR3 protein: CASSPPDKNTEAFF
CDR3 DNA: TGTGCCAGCAGCCCTCCGGACAAGAACACTGAAGCTTTCTTT
J gene: TRBJ1-1
D gene: -
V gene: TRBV6-6
clone size: -

CDR3 protein: CASSLSLTSGNSYEQYF
CDR3 DNA: TGTGCCAGCAGTTTATCCCTGACTAGCGGGAACTCCTACGAGCAGTACTTC
J gene: TRBJ2-7
D gene: TRBD2
V gene: TRBV28
clone size: -

CDR3 protein: CASSRGLAGIWKTQYF
CDR3 DNA: TGTGCCAGCAGTAGGGGGCTAGCGGGGATATGGAAGACCCAGTACTTC
J gene: TRBJ2-5
D gene: TRBD2
V gene: TRBV28
clone size: -

CDR3 protein: CASSAGAVANYGYTF
CDR3 DNA: TGTGCCAGCAGCGCCGGAGCAGTTGCTAACTATGGCTACACCTTC
J gene: TRBJ1-2
D gene: -
V gene: TRBV9
clone size: -

CDR3 protein: CASSLGQGAYNEQFF
CDR3 DNA: TGCGCCAGCAGCTTAGGACAGGGGGCATACAATGAGCAGTTCTTC
J gene: TRBJ2-1
D gene: TRBD1
V gene: TRBV5-1
clone size: -

CDR3 protein: CASSKIYRGNQPQHF
CDR3 DNA: TGTGCCAGCAGCAAAATCTACAGGGGCAATCAGCCCCAGCATTTT
J gene: TRBJ1-5
D gene: -
V gene: TRBV21-1
clone size: -

CDR3 protein: CASSWTGDQTYYGYTF
CDR3 DNA: TGCGCCAGCAGTTGGACAGGGGATCAAACCTACTATGGCTACACCTTC
J gene: TRBJ1-2
D gene: TRBD1
V gene: TRBV10-2
clone size: -

CDR3 protein: CASSQTSSYEQYF
CDR3 DNA: TGCGCCAGCAGCCAAACCAGCTCCTACGAGCAGTACTTC
J gene: TRBJ2-7
D gene: -
V gene: TRBV4-1
clone size: -

CDR3 protein: CASSPNSGDPDTQYF
CDR3 DNA: TGCGCCAGCAGCCCCAACTCAGGGGATCCAGATACGCAGTATTTT
J gene: TRBJ2-3
D gene: -
V gene: TRBV5-1
clone size: -

CDR3 protein: CASSFGTNQETQYF
CDR3 DNA: TGCGCCAGCAGCTTCGGAACTAACCAAGAGACCCAGTACTTC
J gene: TRBJ2-5
D gene: -
V gene: TRBV5-1
clone size: -

CDR3 protein: CASSPRGTSGRAYEQYF
CDR3 DNA: TGCGCCAGCAGCCCCCGGGGGACTAGCGGGAGGGCCTACGAGCAGTACTTC
J gene: TRBJ2-7
D gene: TRBD2
V gene: TRBV4-3
clone size: -

CDR3 protein: CASSQGSGAPETQYF
CDR3 DNA: TGTGCCAGCAGCCAGGGTAGCGGGGCACCGGAGACCCAGTACTTC
J gene: TRBJ2-5
D gene: TRBD2
V gene: TRBV7-2
clone size: -

CDR3 protein: CASRMGPNTGELFF
CDR3 DNA: TGTGCCAGCAGAATGGGCCCGAACACCGGGGAGCTGTTTTTT
J gene: TRBJ2-2
D gene: -
V gene: TRBV27
clone size: -

CDR3 protein: CASSQLVTTNEKLFF
CDR3 DNA: TGTGCCAGCAGCCAGTTAGTGACAACTAATGAAAAACTGTTTTTT
J gene: TRBJ1-4
D gene: -
V gene: TRBV14
clone size: -

CDR3 protein: CASSASTGATQYGYTF
CDR3 DNA: TGTGCCAGCAGCGCCTCCACAGGCGCGACCCAATATGGCTACACCTTC
J gene: TRBJ1-2
D gene: -
V gene: TRBV9
clone size: -

CDR3 protein: CASSLTSAYNEQFF
CDR3 DNA: TGTGCCAGCAGCTTAACTTCAGCCTACAATGAGCAGTTCTTC
J gene: TRBJ2-1
D gene: -
V gene: TRBV7-3
clone size: -

CDR3 protein: CASSEARGTSGNQETQYF
CDR3 DNA: TGTGCCAGCAGTGAAGCGAGGGGGACTAGCGGGAATCAAGAGACCCAGTACTTC
J gene: TRBJ2-5
D gene: TRBD2
V gene: TRBV6-1
clone size: -

CDR3 protein: CASSISLRTGTSSYGYTF
CDR3 DNA: TGTGCCAGTAGTATCTCGCTCCGGACAGGGACGTCTTCGTATGGCTACACCTTC
J gene: TRBJ1-2
D gene: TRBD1
V gene: TRBV19
clone size: once

CDR3 protein: CASRPFWGGNTEAFF
CDR3 DNA: TGTGCCAGTAGGCCCTTTTGGGGGGGGAACACTGAAGCTTTCTTT
J gene: TRBJ1-1
D gene: -
V gene: TRBV19
clone size: -

CDR3 protein: CASSVSRQETQYF
CDR3 DNA: TGTGCCAGCAGTGTTTCTCGTCAAGAGACCCAGTACTTC
J gene: TRBJ2-5
D gene: -
V gene: TRBV2
clone size: -

CDR3 protein: CASSQDRAGYEKLFF
CDR3 DNA: TGCGCCAGCAGCCAAGATCGGGCAGGGTATGAAAAACTGTTTTTT
J gene: TRBJ1-4
D gene: -
V gene: TRBV4-3
clone size: -

CDR3 protein: CASSQDAPGAGGYGYTF
CDR3 DNA: TGCGCCAGCAGCCAAGATGCCCCCGGCGCGGGCGGGTATGGCTACACCTTC
J gene: TRBJ1-2
D gene: -
V gene: TRBV4-3
clone size: -

CDR3 protein: CASSMRWGQRTYEQYF
CDR3 DNA: TGTGCCAGTAGTATGCGGTGGGGACAGAGAACCTACGAGCAGTACTTC
J gene: TRBJ2-7
D gene: TRBD1
V gene: TRBV19
clone size: -

CDR3 protein: CASSLGTISGNTIYF
CDR3 DNA: TGTGCCAGCAGTCTGGGGACTATCTCTGGAAACACCATATATTTT
J gene: TRBJ1-3
D gene: -
V gene: TRBV6-5
clone size: -

CDR3 protein: CASSYSTEAFF
CDR3 DNA: TGTGCCAGCAGTTATAGCACTGAAGCTTTCTTT
J gene: TRBJ1-1
D gene: -
V gene: TRBV6-6
clone size: few

CDR3 protein: CASSTTGNTIYF
CDR3 DNA: TGTGCCAGTAGTACGACAGGGAACACCATATATTTT
J gene: TRBJ1-3
D gene: TRBD1
V gene: TRBV19
clone size: -

CDR3 protein: CASSLGLRTGAYNEQFF
CDR3 DNA: TGTGCCAGCAGCTTAGGACTCAGGACAGGGGCTTACAATGAGCAGTTCTTC
J gene: TRBJ2-1
D gene: TRBD1
V gene: TRBV11-2
clone size: few

CDR3 protein: CASSQDSSAGANVLTF
CDR3 DNA: TGCGCCAGCAGCCAAGATTCGTCGGCTGGGGCCAACGTCCTGACTTTC
J gene: TRBJ2-6
D gene: -
V gene: TRBV4-3
clone size: -

CDR3 protein: CAWSPATGAGLQPQHF
CDR3 DNA: TGTGCCTGGAGTCCCGCGACAGGCGCTGGTCTTCAGCCCCAGCATTTT
J gene: TRBJ1-5
D gene: -
V gene: TRBV30
clone size: -

CDR3 protein: CASSKGVGAEQYF
CDR3 DNA: TGTGCCAGTAGTAAGGGGGTTGGAGCGGAGCAGTACTTC
J gene: TRBJ2-7
D gene: -
V gene: TRBV19
clone size: -

CDR3 protein: CASSFSTTHNEQFF
CDR3 DNA: TGTGCCAGCAGTTTCTCAACCACTCACAATGAGCAGTTCTTC
J gene: TRBJ2-1
D gene: -
V gene: TRBV27
clone size: -

CDR3 protein: CASSFEKYNEQFF
CDR3 DNA: TGTGCCAGCAGCTTCGAGAAGTACAATGAGCAGTTCTTC
J gene: TRBJ2-1
D gene: -
V gene: TRBV7-2
clone size: -

CDR3 protein: CASSRSGGPYEQYF
CDR3 DNA: TGTGCCAGCAGCCGTAGCGGGGGCCCCTACGAGCAGTACTTC
J gene: TRBJ2-7
D gene: TRBD2
V gene: TRBV5-4
clone size: -

CDR3 protein: CASSPHGDLNRGPSSYNEQFF
CDR3 DNA: TGTGCCAGCAGCCCCCATGGAGACCTTAACAGGGGGCCCAGCTCCTACAATGAGCAGTTCTTC
J gene: TRBJ2-1
D gene: TRBD1
V gene: TRBV7-6
clone size: -